The 22 T cell receptor beta chains below were found in one sample sequenced in a study of OX40 agonist ivuxolimab in advanced cancers. Assay used: immunoSEQ multiplex PCR; TCRdb lists only in-frame clones, some missing. The sample lists 7,500 to 8,500 clones, less than 90% occurring once. Sequenced material: CD4+ or CD8+ T cells sorted from blood, taken in a trial of the OX40 agonist ivuxolimab. These receptors all come from an adult with an advanced solid tumor such as melanoma, head and neck, liver or kidney cancer.

J is TRBJ2-1 and V is TRBV6-5, with 12 bases fitting TRBD2. This CDR3 comprises 16 residues. The ends lost 0 bases at V and 4 bases at J; junction bases unmatched: 1. CDR1 and CDR2 (germline): MNHEY, SVGAGI. The CDR3 DNA reads as TGTGCCAGCAGTTACTCACTAGCGGGAGGATACAATGAGCAGTTCTTC. It specifies CASSYSLAGGYNEQFF.

The genes are TRBV18 and TRBJ2-1; 10 bases align to TRBD1. The trim removed 3 bases at V and 6 bases at J, leaving 5 bases unmatched. CDR1 is KGHSH and CDR2 is LQKENI in the germline V gene. This CDR3 is built from 15 residues. CDR3 sequence (DNA): TGTGCCAGCTCACCTAGCCGGACAGGGGGCAATGAGCAGTTCTTC. This codes for CASSPSRTGGNEQFF.

The CDR3: CAWGPGTNTEAFF. CDR3 nucleotides: TGTGCCTGGGGTCCCGGGACAAACACTGAAGCTTTCTTT. J is TRBJ1-1 and V is TRBV30, with D maybe TRBD1 (6 bases). Germline lookup yields CDR1 GTSNPN and CDR2 SVGIG (reference sequence). The CDR3 sequence is 13 residues long. The germline V and J ends were trimmed by 5 bases and 2 bases, with 12 bases remaining between them.

The chain recombines TRBV6-5 with TRBJ1-5; D unclear. V shed 4 bases and J shed 1 base, with 8 bases lying between them. Germline V gene data show CDR1 as MNHEY and CDR2 as SVGAGI. The CDR3 length is 14 residues. The CDR3 loop is CASSLRRSNQPQHF. The CDR3 nucleotides are TGTGCCAGCAGTTTACGACGGAGCAATCAGCCCCAGCATTTT.

The sample holds one count of this clone. The chain has TRBV19 and TRBJ2-7; 8 bases map to TRBD1. The CDR3 spans 15 residues. Germline CDR1 is LNHDA and CDR2 is SQIVND (reference sequence). The V segment lost 5 bases and the J segment 0 bases; nucleotides outside the gene matches: 6. The CDR3 bases are TGTGCCAGTAGTCCCCGGACAGGGAGCTCCTACGAGCAGTACTTC. It is translated as CASSPRTGSSYEQYF.

This chain uses TRBV19 with TRBJ2-1; TRBD2 might be the D (5 bases). The CDR3 is made up of 16 amino acids. Germline loops: CDR1 LNHDA, CDR2 SQIVND (reference sequence). The germline V and J ends were trimmed by 5 bases and 8 bases, with 22 bases remaining between them. The CDR3 loop reads CASSASPRAILDEQFF. CDR3 in DNA: TGTGCCAGTAGTGCCTCCCCGCGGGCTATTTTAGATGAGCAGTTCTTC.

This clone was recorded only once. The chain has TRBV11-2 and TRBJ2-1, with D maybe TRBD2 (6 bases). Germline loops: CDR1 SGHAT, CDR2 FQNNGV. Deletions cut 1 base from V and 2 bases from J, with 9 bases between. The CDR3 is 15 residues long. The CDR3 spells CASSLGRDAYNEQFF. As DNA, the CDR3 is TGTGCCAGCAGCTTAGGGCGGGACGCCTACAATGAGCAGTTCTTC.

The rearrangement uses TRBV19 and TRBJ2-3; D is perhaps TRBD2 (6 bases). There are 15 residues in the CDR3. Deletions cut 1 base from V and 0 bases from J, with 8 bases between. Germline V gives CDR1 LNHDA, CDR2 SQIVND (reference sequence). DNA of the CDR3: TGTGCCAGTAGTATAGCGGACTATAGCACAGATACGCAGTATTTT. Its translation is CASSIADYSTDTQYF. The full variable domain, rest sourced from reference TRBV19 and TRBJ2-3, is DGGITQSPKYLFRKEGQNVTLSCEQNLNHDAMYWYRQDPGQGLRLIYYSQIVNDFQKGDIAEGYSVSREKKESFPLTVTSAQKNPTAFYLCASSIADYSTDTQYFGPGTRLTVL.

The J gene is TRBJ1-1, the V gene TRBV29-1, with D uncertain. CDR1 SQVTM and CDR2 ANQGSEA come from the germline V gene. This CDR3 is built from 11 residues. V gave up 6 bases and J gave up 6 bases, with 11 bases separating them. The CDR3 DNA reads as TGCAGCGTAAGCAGGTATTCTGAAGCTTTCTTT. Its translation: CSVSRYSEAFF.

The chain combines TRBV27 with TRBJ1-2; unclear D gene. The CDR3 spans 15 residues. Germline CDR1 MNHEY, CDR2 SMNVEV (reference sequence). V was cut by 3 bases and J by 8 bases, with 19 bases left in between. The CDR3 DNA reads as TGTGCCAGCAGTTTTTTGGTTGGCGGTTCTGCGGGCTACACCTTC. Translating gives CASSFLVGGSAGYTF.

This clone was seen once. V gene TRBV4-1 combines with J gene TRBJ1-1; 9 positions match TRBD1. CDR1 and CDR2 from the germline V gene are MGHRA and YSYEKL. V was clipped by 1 base and J by 4 bases; unmatched bases: 10. The CDR3 runs 17 residues. As DNA, the CDR3 is TGCGCCAGCAGCCAAGCCGGGACAGGGAGGTGGATCACTGAAGCTTTCTTT. It encodes CASSQAGTGRWITEAFF.

The sample holds a few counts of this clone. The J gene is TRBJ1-5, the V gene TRBV7-9; D uncertain. The germline V gene has CDR1 SEHNR and CDR2 FQNEAQ (reference sequence). Between the trimmed V and J ends, which lost 1 base and 9 bases, there was a span of 7 bases. The CDR3 consists of 12 residues. The CDR3 DNA sequence: TGTGCCAGCAGCTTAGGGGGTTGGCCCCAGCATTTT. It yields the protein CASSLGGWPQHF. Combining the CDR3 with reference TRBV7-9 and TRBJ1-5 gives the whole variable domain DTGVSQNPRHKITKRGQNVTFRCDPISEHNRLYWYRQTLGQGPEFLTYFQNEAQLEKSRLLSDRFSAERPKGSFSTLEIQRTEQGDSAMYLCASSLGGWPQHFGDGTRLSIL.

CDR3 in DNA: TGTGCCTGGAGTGGACAGCTGGCCTACGAGCAGTACTTC. Its translation is CAWSGQLAYEQYF. V is TRBV30 and J is TRBJ2-7; D perhaps matches TRBD1 (5 bases). CDR1 is GTSNPN, CDR2 SVGIG, per germline (reference sequence). The CDR3 has 13 amino acids. V shed 1 base and J shed 2 bases, with 9 bases lying between them.

V and J are TRBV2 and TRBJ1-2; D is uncertain. Trimming took 0 bases from V and 0 from J, leaving 11 bases between them. Germline lookup yields CDR1 SNHLY and CDR2 FYNNEI. This CDR3 is built from 16 residues. In DNA, the CDR3 is TGTGCCAGCAGTGAAGCTGGGCTGAATTCTAACTATGGCTACACCTTC. Translating it yields CASSEAGLNSNYGYTF.

This clone was counted once. The chain recombines TRBV5-1 with TRBJ1-1, with a tentative D call TRBD1 (6 bases). Per germline, CDR1 SGHRS and CDR2 YFSETQ. Trimming removed 0 bases from V and 4 bases from J, with 7 bases in between. This CDR3 contains 13 residues. The CDR3 sequence: CASSLGGGTEAFF. CDR3 nucleotide sequence: TGCGCCAGCAGCTTGGGAGGGGGCACTGAAGCTTTCTTT.

The chain joins TRBV4-2 to TRBJ2-7; 10 nucleotides align to TRBD2. The CDR3 is made up of 17 amino acids. The germline CDR1 and CDR2 sequences are LGHNA and YNFKEQ. V gave up 0 bases and J gave up 4 bases; unmatched junction bases: 9. CDR3 DNA sequence: TGTGCCAGCAGCCAAGACCGGCGGCTAGCGGGAGTATACGAGCAGTACTTC. Amino acids: CASSQDRRLAGVYEQYF.

In its sample, this clone was seen once. V usage is TRBV6-1 and J usage is TRBJ1-6; possible D gene TRBD1, 5 bases. CDR3 length equals 14 residues. Trimming shortened V by 6 bases and J by 8 bases, and 14 bases separated the two germline ends. In germline, CDR1 is MNHNS, CDR2 SASEGT. The CDR3 here is CASRVMGGYSPLHF. The CDR3 nucleotides read TGTGCCAGCAGGGTTATGGGGGGGTATTCACCCCTCCACTTT.

This clone appeared once. The chain recombines TRBV30 with TRBJ2-1; 10 positions match TRBD2. Germline-derived CDR1 and CDR2 are GTSNPN and SVGIG (reference sequence). The CDR3 extends over 14 amino acids. V shed 0 bases and J 7 bases; nucleotides not matched to a gene: 3. This chain's CDR3 is CAWSVAGGLNEQFF. CDR3 sequence (DNA): TGTGCCTGGAGTGTAGCGGGAGGGCTTAATGAGCAGTTCTTC.

This chain uses TRBV28 with TRBJ1-5, with D perhaps TRBD1 (5 bases). CDR3 length: 13 residues. Germline V CDR1 and CDR2: MDHEN, SYDVKM. Trimming stripped 11 bases from V and 5 bases from J, with 16 bases between. CDR3 DNA sequence: TGTGCCTCACCTGGGGCCGTCGATCAGCCCCAGCATTTT. Translated, it gives CASPGAVDQPQHF.

The genes are TRBV27 and TRBJ2-4; D is unresolved. CDR3 length equals 17 residues. Germline V gene data show CDR1 as MNHEY and CDR2 as SMNVEV (reference sequence). V was shortened by 0 bases and J by 0 bases, with 12 bases between the two germline ends. CDR3 in amino acids: CASSLSSATLAKNIQYF. In nucleotides, the CDR3 is TGTGCCAGCAGTTTATCATCGGCTACGCTAGCCAAAAACATTCAGTACTTC.

V is TRBV6-1 and J is TRBJ2-7; D not certain. The CDR3 extends over 11 amino acids. Germline values: CDR1 MNHNS, CDR2 SASEGT. Trimming took off 5 bases at V and 2 bases at J, with 4 bases between the two ends. CDR3 in amino acids: CASSSPYEQYF. In DNA form, the CDR3 reads TGTGCCAGCAGTTCCCCCTACGAGCAGTACTTC.

This sequence joins TRBV9 and TRBJ2-1; D is uncertain. The CDR3 has 13 amino acids. V was pared by 7 bases and J by 2 bases, with 10 bases between. Germline CDR1 reads SGDLS; CDR2 reads YYNGEE. The CDR3 sequence: CASADETYNEQFF. The CDR3 bases are TGTGCCAGCGCGGACGAAACCTACAATGAGCAGTTCTTC.